The clone carrying this T cell receptor beta chain was seen more than once but under ten times. Its antigen is unidentified. This sample stems from a study of T cells after yellow fever vaccination. Study-wide context: Preparing low-cell-number fractions relied on SMART-Seq v4 Ultra Low Input. Study findings and constraints: Clones that expanded after primary vaccination mostly reappeared after the booster (roughly 96% CD4, approximately 89% CD8). Relatively few clonotypes were ones that appeared in both CD4 and CD8 compartments.

They built TCR cDNA with 5'RACE template switching, a step that put in a universal primer site and UMIs. TCRdb called the 5' RACE reads again in MiXCR, with one record for every CDR3 protein. The sample lists about 75,000 distinct CDR3 sequences; around 7.9% were seen once. Germline lookup yields CDR1 MDHEN and CDR2 SYDVKM. V dropped 4 bases and J dropped 3 bases, with 21 bases sitting between them. The CDR3 spans 17 residues. The sequence was collected from a young man who received the YFV17D yellow fever vaccine. The V and J genes are TRBV28 and TRBJ1-1, with a tentative D call TRBD1 (6 bases). Sequencing was performed on CD8+ T cells sorted from PBMCs, taken approximately 11 days after the first yellow fever vaccination. CDR3 amino acids: CASSWPLGRGFDTEAFF. DNA of the CDR3: TGTGCCAGCAGTTGGCCGTTGGGCAGGGGCTTTGACACTGAAGCTTTCTTT.